This paragraph reports one T cell receptor beta chain. Its antigen is undetermined. Chemo-refractory metastatic non-small-cell lung cancer patients received focal radiation with ipilimumab CTLA-4 blockade. TCRdb's table, derived via immunoSEQ multiplex PCR, lists solely in-frame clones and lacks some. The sample contains around 82,000 clones, more than 80% of which appear only once. The data were taken from a study of radiotherapy plus CTLA-4 blockade in lung cancer. Study at large: Around 19% of enrolled patients responded objectively, and more than 25% had disease control. Findings and limits, study-wide: Blood saw expansion of tumor-derived TCR clones after radiotherapy plus ipilimumab.

Germline CDR1 reads PRHDT; CDR2 reads FYEKMQ (reference sequence). The CDR3 covers 13 residues. The junction had 6 bases not matched to a gene; V was cut back by 6 bases and J by 7 bases. The rearrangement links TRBV13 to TRBJ1-1; 9 bases align to TRBD1. This TCR came from a human donor with non-small cell lung cancer who had stable disease on radiotherapy plus ipilimumab. The material was peripheral blood, obtained from a patient treated with radiotherapy plus ipilimumab. The CDR3 sequence: CASRRTGAGEAFF. Here the CDR3 DNA reads TGTGCCAGCAGGAGGACAGGGGCCGGTGAAGCTTTCTTT.